This T cell receptor (beta chain) was sequenced for a study of blood T cell repertoires in COVID-19. Study-wide context: The cDNA or gDNA used as material had been derived from T cells, B-cell-depleted T cells, or PBMCs.

A single count supports this clone. Some clones are missing from TCRdb's copy, which holds only in-frame ones; the method was immunoSEQ multiplex PCR. The profile shows tens of thousands of clones, over 80% of them singletons. Germline V gene lookup returns CDR1 MNHEY and CDR2 SMNVEV (reference sequence). V lost 8 bases and J lost 1, with 12 bases in between. CDR3 size: 13 residues. The V and J genes are TRBV27 and TRBJ2-7, with D unclear. Material: peripheral blood. This TCR was recovered from a human donor in a cohort sampled during active COVID-19. CDR3 amino acids: CASGDSTSYEQYF. The CDR3 DNA reads TGTGCCAGCGGCGATAGCACATCCTACGAGCAGTACTTC.